Following are 20 T cell receptor beta chains from one sample sequenced in a study of cytomegalovirus exposure and HLA in healthy donors. With 60 Vbeta and 13 Jbeta primers, the PCR was carried out. Sequencing used immunoSEQ multiplex PCR; TCRdb keeps in-frame clones, though not all of them. Of just over 150,000 clones listed, over 70% were seen once; the top ten hold around 1.3%. Sequencing was done on a sample of PBMCs. These TCRs come from a woman aged 25-40 years in good health and CMV-seronegative.

This chain joins TRBV5-4 and TRBJ2-7; 10 bases are a match to TRBD1. Germline V gene lookup returns CDR1 SGHNT and CDR2 YYREEE (reference sequence). The J segment lost 4 bases and the V segment lost 0 bases, leaving 7 bases of the junction unmatched. The CDR3 is made up of 16 amino acids. The CDR3 sequence: CASSLGLTGGGYEQYF. Written as DNA, the CDR3 is TGTGCCAGCAGCTTGGGTTTGACAGGGGGCGGGTACGAGCAGTACTTC.

The chain employs TRBV28 and TRBJ2-7; D is perhaps TRBD1 (6 bases). V lost 6 bases to trimming and J lost 0 bases, with 15 bases between them. Germline assignment: CDR1 MDHEN and CDR2 SYDVKM. The CDR3 spans 15 residues. The DNA for the CDR3 is TGTGCCAGCAGCCAACCCAGGGGTAGCTCCTACGAGCAGTACTTC. Translation gives CASSQPRGSSYEQYF.

This rearrangement joins TRBV28 to TRBJ1-2, with a possible D match to TRBD1 (6 bases). Trimming took off 5 bases at V and 1 base at J, with 11 bases between the two ends. Germline-derived CDR1 and CDR2 are MDHEN and SYDVKM. CDR3 size: 14 residues. The DNA for the CDR3 is TGTGCCAGCAGTCGGGACAATCATAACTATGGCTACACCTTC. Its translation: CASSRDNHNYGYTF.

This chain links TRBV9 with TRBJ1-3; tentative D call: TRBD1 (5 bases). CDR1 is SGDLS, CDR2 YYNGEE, per germline. The CDR3 consists of 16 residues. The ends were cut back, 0 bases at V and 0 bases at J, with 10 bases in the middle. CDR3 sequence: CASSVVGGSSGNTIYF. The DNA for the CDR3 is TGTGCCAGCAGCGTAGTTGGGGGGAGCTCTGGAAACACCATATATTTT. Full variable domain (outside the CDR3, taken from reference TRBV9 and TRBJ1-3): DSGVTQTPKHLITATGQRVTLRCSPRSGDLSVYWYQQSLDQGLQFLIQYYNGEERAKGNILERFSAQQFPDLHSELNLSSLELGDSALYFCASSVVGGSSGNTIYFGEGSWLTVV.

V and J are TRBV19 and TRBJ1-1, with 9 bases fitting TRBD1. CDR3 length: 14 residues. The germline gives CDR1 LNHDA, CDR2 SQIVND (reference sequence). With V trimmed by 7 bases and J by 6 bases, 9 bases remained unmatched. As DNA, the CDR3 is TGTGCCAGTACCCAACCGGGACAGGGCGCTGAAGCTTTCTTT. Translated, it gives CASTQPGQGAEAFF.

This clone appeared a single time. This sequence joins TRBV28 and TRBJ1-6; TRBD1 aligns across 8 bases. With 3 bases clipped from V and 6 bases from J, the junction kept 4 bases outside the gene matches. In germline, CDR1 is MDHEN, CDR2 SYDVKM. The CDR3 spans 15 residues. The CDR3 region has the DNA TGTGCCAGCAGTTTGCCGGACAGGGTTAATTCACCCCTCCACTTT. It yields the protein CASSLPDRVNSPLHF.

The chain is built from TRBV30 and TRBJ1-5; a possible D gene is TRBD1 (5 bases). This CDR3 comprises 13 residues. From germline, CDR1 is GTSNPN and CDR2 SVGIG (reference sequence). V gave up 0 bases and J gave up 7 bases, with 10 bases separating them. The CDR3, as DNA: TGTGCCTGGAGTGTACAGGTGGACCAGCCCCAGCATTTT. It yields the protein CAWSVQVDQPQHF. Together with reference TRBV30 and TRBJ1-5, the CDR3 gives the full variable domain: SQTIHQWPATLVQPVGSPLSLECTVEGTSNPNLYWYRQAAGRGLQLLFYSVGIGQISSEVPQNLSASRPQDRQFILSSKKLLLSDSGFYLCAWSVQVDQPQHFGDGTRLSIL.

This chain joins TRBV2 and TRBJ1-2; 7 bases map to TRBD1. The trim removed 10 bases at V and 0 bases at J, leaving 5 bases unmatched. The CDR3 has 13 amino acids. The germline gives CDR1 SNHLY, CDR2 FYNNEI. CDR3 in amino acids: CAIGTAANYGYTF. For the CDR3, the DNA is TGTGCCATTGGGACAGCCGCTAACTATGGCTACACCTTC. Full variable domain (outside the CDR3, taken from reference TRBV2 and TRBJ1-2): EPEVTQTPSHQVTQMGQEVILRCVPISNHLYFYWYRQILGQKVEFLVSFYNNEISEKSEIFDDQFSVERPDGSNFTLKIRSTKLEDSAMYFCAIGTAANYGYTFGSGTRLTVV.

A few counts support this clone. The chain is built from TRBV29-1 and TRBJ2-3; 7 bases map to TRBD1. The CDR3 contains 15 residues. Trimming cost V 4 bases and J 0 bases; bases outside gene matches: 7. Germline V lookup: CDR1 SQVTM, CDR2 ANQGSEA. CDR3 loop: CSVAPGQASTDTQYF. As DNA, the CDR3 is TGCAGCGTTGCCCCCGGACAGGCTAGCACAGATACGCAGTATTTT.

The CDR3 reads CASSLGSSGPQETQYF. The CDR3, as DNA: TGCGCCAGCAGCTTGGGTTCTAGCGGACCACAAGAGACCCAGTACTTC. This rearrangement joins TRBV5-1 to TRBJ2-5, with 7 bases aligning to TRBD2. Germline V gives CDR1 SGHRS, CDR2 YFSETQ. The junction had 7 bases not matched to a gene; V was cut back by 0 bases and J by 2 bases. The CDR3 length is 16 residues.

V and J are TRBV6-5 and TRBJ2-7; 8 bases line up with TRBD2. After removal of 0 bases from V and 3 bases from J, the junction contained 7 bases not matched to a gene. The CDR3 consists of 16 residues. CDR1 and CDR2 (germline): MNHEY, SVGAGI. CDR3 sequence reads: CASSYSTGGRSYEQYF. The CDR3, as DNA: TGTGCCAGCAGTTACTCGACGGGGGGGCGAAGCTACGAGCAGTACTTC.

V gene TRBV5-1 combines with J gene TRBJ1-2; D unclear. This CDR3 region has 17 residues. Per germline, CDR1 SGHRS and CDR2 YFSETQ. V lost 0 bases and J lost 5, with 20 bases in between. CDR3 amino acids: CASSLAGEALGYYGYTF. The CDR3 DNA follows: TGCGCCAGCAGCTTGGCCGGGGAAGCTCTGGGATATTATGGCTACACCTTC.

This clone has just a few counts. The CDR3 DNA reads TGTGCCATCAGTGAGTCGACAGGGGCTACCGGGGAGCTGTTTTTT. Its translation is CAISESTGATGELFF. The J gene is TRBJ2-2, the V gene TRBV10-3; 8 nucleotides align to TRBD1. Trimming at V came to 0 bases and at J to 5 bases, leaving 2 bases not matched to a gene. The germline V gene encodes CDR1 ENHRY and CDR2 SYGVKD. This CDR3 comprises 15 residues.

The chain is built from TRBV9 and TRBJ1-2; 8 positions agree with TRBD1. Germline CDR1 reads SGDLS; CDR2 reads YYNGEE. This CDR3 spans 15 amino acids. With V trimmed by 5 bases and J by 0 bases, 6 bases remained unmatched. The CDR3 protein is CASRGGQGANYGYTF. DNA for the CDR3: TGTGCCAGCAGGGGTGGACAGGGTGCTAACTATGGCTACACCTTC.

V gene TRBV7-8 combines with J gene TRBJ2-5; no reliable D call. There are 11 residues in the CDR3. Germline V gene lookup returns CDR1 SGHVS and CDR2 FQNEAQ. V was trimmed by 4 bases and J by 3 bases, leaving 3 bases between them. CDR3 region: CASSSKETQYF. Here the CDR3 DNA reads TGTGCCAGCAGCTCAAAAGAGACCCAGTACTTC.

The chain employs TRBV5-5 and TRBJ2-3; D is possibly TRBD1 (6 bases). The V gene lost 4 bases and the J gene lost 5 bases, with 20 bases spanning the gap. The CDR3 loop spans 16 amino acids. Per the germline V gene, CDR1 is SGHKS and CDR2 is YYEKEE (reference sequence). The CDR3 region is CASSLRLGAKVDTQYF. DNA of the CDR3: TGTGCCAGCAGCCTCAGGTTGGGGGCGAAGGTAGATACGCAGTATTTT.

V gene TRBV5-6 combines with J gene TRBJ1-4; D remains ambiguous. The V and J ends lost 4 bases and 0 bases respectively, with 10 bases between them. The length of the CDR3 is 15 residues. Germline V CDR1 and CDR2: SGHDT, YYEEEE. For the CDR3, the DNA is TGTGCCAGCAGCATCCCCAGTGCAACTAATGAAAAACTGTTTTTT. Amino acid sequence: CASSIPSATNEKLFF.

This chain joins TRBV25-1 and TRBJ2-5, with TRBD1 as a possible D gene (6 bases). The DNA end is more similar to TRBJ2-7, so the J call may be wrong. This CDR3 comprises 14 residues. CDR1 is MGHDK and CDR2 is SYGVNS in the germline V gene. The CDR3 here is CASSGSGDGYEQYF. DNA of the CDR3: TGTGCCAGCAGTGGGTCAGGGGACGGCTACGAGCAGTACTTC.

This clone has just one count. This chain uses TRBV13 with TRBJ2-7; D may be TRBD1 (6 bases). The CDR3 totals 14 residues. Between the trimmed V and J ends, which lost 6 bases and 1 base, there was a span of 13 bases. The germline V gene encodes CDR1 PRHDT and CDR2 FYEKMQ (reference sequence). The CDR3 DNA follows: TGTGCCAGCAGGCGCCCAGGACAGTCCTACGAGCAGTACTTC. It specifies CASRRPGQSYEQYF.

The chain carries TRBV18 and TRBJ2-1; unclear D gene. This CDR3 comprises 13 residues. Trimming left V 4 bases short and J 9 bases short, with 13 bases between. CDR1 KGHSH and CDR2 LQKENI come from the germline V gene. The CDR3 loop reads CASSRSGFSEQFF. In DNA, the CDR3 is TGTGCCAGCTCACGGTCAGGTTTTAGTGAGCAGTTCTTC. Filled out from reference TRBV18 and TRBJ2-1, the complete variable domain reads NAGVMQNPRHLVRRRGQEARLRCSPMKGHSHVYWYRQLPEEGLKFMVYLQKENIIDESGMPKERFSAEFPKEGPSILRIQQVVRGDSAAYFCASSRSGFSEQFFGPGTRLTVL.